This T cell receptor beta chain was identified during a study of T cells in Graves' hyperthyroidism and ophthalmopathy. Diagnostic assessment was based on clinical symptoms, serum thyroxine and TRAb, thyroid ultrasound and orbital computed tomography. Amplified TCR beta CDR3 regions came from RNA transcripts. The primer set for the first-round RT-PCR of the TCR CDR3 was HTBI. MiXCR was run by TCRdb on the multiplex PCR reads, yielding one entry per CDR3 protein. The table has 500,000 to 600,000 distinct CDR3 sequences, 35% to 55% seen once. The germline V gene has CDR1 SNHLY and CDR2 FYNNEI. The CDR3 has 15 residues. Losses at the gene ends were 1 base for V and 9 bases for J; bases not matched to a gene: 4.

Source material: peripheral blood or thyroid tissue (not recorded which). The chain has TRBV2 and TRBJ2-1; TRBD2 matches at 12 bases. The TCR originated in an adult woman with Graves' disease, either hyperthyroidism or ophthalmopathy (not recorded which). Here the CDR3 DNA reads TGTGCCAGCAGTGAAGAACTAGCGGGAGGTAGTGAGCAGTTCTTC. It encodes CASSEELAGGSEQFF.